The 10 T cell receptor beta chains below all came from one sample that was sequenced in a study of T cell responses to AZD1222 COVID-19 vaccine. The assay was immunoSEQ multiplex PCR, and TCRdb's table has in-frame clones only and misses some. The sample yields roughly 150,000 clones, around 87% seen once. The starting material was peripheral blood, obtained 28 days after the second AZD1222 dose. These receptors were collected from an adult who received the AZD1222 COVID-19 vaccine.

The chain is built from TRBV6-5 and TRBJ2-5; D is tentatively TRBD1 or TRBD2 (5 bases each). The CDR3 runs to 14 residues. Trimming pared 6 bases from V and 1 base from J, leaving 12 bases between. Germline assignment: CDR1 MNHEY and CDR2 SVGAGI. The CDR3 bases are TGTGCCAGCAGCATGAGGGGTACCCAAGAGACCCAGTACTTC. Residues: CASSMRGTQETQYF.

The gene calls are TRBV28 and TRBJ2-5, with D tentatively TRBD1 (6 bases). The germline V and J ends were trimmed by 6 bases and 2 bases, with 19 bases remaining between them. CDR3 size: 16 residues. CDR1 is MDHEN, CDR2 SYDVKM, per germline. CDR3 loop: CASSSTTLGQQETQYF. The CDR3 DNA reads as TGTGCCAGCAGCTCCACCACCCTTGGACAGCAAGAGACCCAGTACTTC.

The chain has TRBV27 and TRBJ2-7; 10 nucleotides match TRBD1. Looked up from germline, CDR1 is MNHEY and CDR2 is SMNVEV (reference sequence). The CDR3 is 14 residues long. J was trimmed by 6 bases and V by 4 bases; bases with no gene match: 6. CDR3 protein: CASSYGTGVSEQYF. DNA of the CDR3: TGTGCCAGCAGTTACGGGACAGGGGTCTCCGAGCAGTACTTC.

The genes are TRBV16 and TRBJ1-3; no firm D call. From germline, CDR1 is KGHSY and CDR2 FQNENV. This CDR3 is 13 amino acids long. Trimming removed 0 bases at V and 4 bases at J, with 4 bases between. The CDR3 DNA follows: TGTGCCAGCAGCCAATCGGAAGGAAACACCATATATTTT. Its translation: CASSQSEGNTIYF.

The chain is built from TRBV7-2 and TRBJ2-3, with 7 bases lining up with TRBD2. The CDR3 runs 16 residues. V lost 0 bases and J lost 1; bases outside the gene matches: 4. The germline V gene encodes CDR1 SGHTA and CDR2 FQGNSA. CDR3 DNA: TGTGCCAGCAGCTTAGCGGGGGGGTTGGGCACAGATACGCAGTATTTT. Its protein is CASSLAGGLGTDTQYF.

This clone was seen more than once but under ten times. J is TRBJ2-7 and V is TRBV6-6; no firm D call. The germline V gene has CDR1 MNHNY and CDR2 SVGAGI (reference sequence). This CDR3 spans 11 amino acids. V lost 10 bases and J lost 1, with 8 bases in between. The DNA of the CDR3 is TGTGCCACCCGGCAATCCTACGAGCAGTACTTC. Translated: CATRQSYEQYF.

The rearrangement uses TRBV19 and TRBJ2-2; D may match TRBD1 or TRBD2 (5 bases each). The germline V gene encodes CDR1 LNHDA and CDR2 SQIVND (reference sequence). Trimming left V 6 bases short and J 4 bases short, with 15 bases between. This CDR3 contains 15 residues. CDR3 sequence reads: CASRFLGETTGELFF. CDR3 sequence (DNA): TGTGCCAGTAGGTTCTTAGGGGAGACCACCGGGGAGCTGTTTTTT.

The V and J genes are TRBV5-1 and TRBJ1-3; the match to TRBD1 covers 8 bases. The CDR3 totals 15 residues. The V segment lost 0 bases and the J segment 2 bases; nucleotides outside the gene matches: 1. Germline V CDR1 and CDR2: SGHRS, YFSETQ. This CDR3 is CASSLVTGAGNTIYF. CDR3 nucleotide sequence: TGCGCCAGCAGCTTGGTGACAGGGGCTGGAAACACCATATATTTT.

This clone occurred once. The chain couples TRBV28 to TRBJ2-3; perhaps TRBD2 as D (5 bases). V was clipped by 4 bases and J by 1 base, with 9 bases between them. Per germline, CDR1 MDHEN and CDR2 SYDVKM. The CDR3 loop spans 14 amino acids. The CDR3 coding sequence is TGTGCCAGCAGTTCTCAGCGGCGCACAGATACGCAGTATTTT. It encodes CASSSQRRTDTQYF.

The V gene is TRBV19, the J gene TRBJ2-1, with 13 bases identical to TRBD2. Per germline, CDR1 LNHDA and CDR2 SQIVND (reference sequence). Losses at the gene ends were 3 bases for V and 1 base for J; bases not matched to a gene: 12. This CDR3 comprises 20 residues. The CDR3: CASSIETSGRKGRSYNEQFF. CDR3 in DNA: TGTGCCAGTAGTATTGAGACTAGCGGGAGGAAGGGTAGGTCCTACAATGAGCAGTTCTTC.